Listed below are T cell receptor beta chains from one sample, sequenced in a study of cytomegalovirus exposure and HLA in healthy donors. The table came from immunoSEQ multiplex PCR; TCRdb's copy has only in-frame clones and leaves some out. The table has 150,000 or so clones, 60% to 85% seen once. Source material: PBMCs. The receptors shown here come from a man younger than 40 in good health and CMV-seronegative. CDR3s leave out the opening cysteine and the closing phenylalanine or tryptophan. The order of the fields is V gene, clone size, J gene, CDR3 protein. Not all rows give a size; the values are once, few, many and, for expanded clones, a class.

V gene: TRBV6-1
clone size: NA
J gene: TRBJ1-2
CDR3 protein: ASSETLTGTVNYGYT

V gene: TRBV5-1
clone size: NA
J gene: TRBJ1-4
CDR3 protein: ASSSDTAGEKLF

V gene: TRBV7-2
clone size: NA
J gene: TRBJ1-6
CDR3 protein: ASSPQGQGNSPLH

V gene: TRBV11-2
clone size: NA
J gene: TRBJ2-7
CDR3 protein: ASSSSQGTYEQY

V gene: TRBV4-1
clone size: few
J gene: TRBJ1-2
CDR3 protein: ASSQDHRTGRGGGYT

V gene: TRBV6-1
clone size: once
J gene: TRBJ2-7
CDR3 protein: ASSELSPGKY

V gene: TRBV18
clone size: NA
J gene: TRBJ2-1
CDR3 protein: ASSPRLGGSYNEQF

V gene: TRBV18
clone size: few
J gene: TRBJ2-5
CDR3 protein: ASSPGTGQETQY

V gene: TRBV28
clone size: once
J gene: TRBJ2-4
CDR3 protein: ASSKLAGVNIQY

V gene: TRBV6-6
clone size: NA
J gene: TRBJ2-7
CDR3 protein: ASISGTSGRGEQY

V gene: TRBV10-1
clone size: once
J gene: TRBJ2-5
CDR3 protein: ASSRGIETQY

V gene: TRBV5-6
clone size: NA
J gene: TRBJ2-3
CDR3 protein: ASSLIAGGTDTQY

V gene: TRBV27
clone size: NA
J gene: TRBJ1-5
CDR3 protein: ASSLGRGPYSNQPQH

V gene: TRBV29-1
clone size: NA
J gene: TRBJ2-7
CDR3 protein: SVVGGRDRSSYEQY

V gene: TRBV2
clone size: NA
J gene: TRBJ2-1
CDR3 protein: ASSVAENNEQF

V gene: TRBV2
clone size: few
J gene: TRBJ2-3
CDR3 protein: ASRGGLAGDTQY

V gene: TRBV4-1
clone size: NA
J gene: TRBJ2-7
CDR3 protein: ASRILAGLDEQY

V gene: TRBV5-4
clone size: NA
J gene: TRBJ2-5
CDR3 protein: ASSLGGLAGQETQY

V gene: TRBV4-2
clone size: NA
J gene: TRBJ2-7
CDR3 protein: ASSQAEGAYYEQY

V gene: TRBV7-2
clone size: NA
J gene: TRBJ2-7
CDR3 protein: ASSYAGTSGFTGSYEQY

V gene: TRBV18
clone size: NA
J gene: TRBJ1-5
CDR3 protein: ASFSSSGPQH

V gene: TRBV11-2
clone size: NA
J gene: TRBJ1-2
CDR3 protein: ASSLPGGGYT

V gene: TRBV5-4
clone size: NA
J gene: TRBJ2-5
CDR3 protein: ASERGGRDETQY

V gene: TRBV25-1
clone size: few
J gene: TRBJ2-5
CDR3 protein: ASSRRGQAYQETQY

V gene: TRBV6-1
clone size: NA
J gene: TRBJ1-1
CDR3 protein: ASSVTTGMNTEAF

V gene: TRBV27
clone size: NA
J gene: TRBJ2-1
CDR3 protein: ASSVSGVSYNEQF

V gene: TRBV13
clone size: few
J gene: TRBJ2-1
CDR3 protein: ASSSTSGSYNEQF

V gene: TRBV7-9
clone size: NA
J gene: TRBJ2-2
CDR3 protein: ASSHRGTGELF

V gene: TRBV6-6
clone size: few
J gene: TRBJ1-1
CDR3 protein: ASRQGGDGDTEAF

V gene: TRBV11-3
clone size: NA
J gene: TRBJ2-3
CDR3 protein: ASSSGIPDTQY

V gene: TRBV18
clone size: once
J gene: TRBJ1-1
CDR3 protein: ASSQGASTEAF

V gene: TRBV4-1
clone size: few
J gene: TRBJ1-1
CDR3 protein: ASSRESGGVVTEAF

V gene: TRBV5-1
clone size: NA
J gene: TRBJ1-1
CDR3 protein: ASSLEGQGYTEAF

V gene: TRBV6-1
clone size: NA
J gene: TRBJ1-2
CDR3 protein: ASSETGYGYT